Sequencing of this TCR beta chain was carried out in a study of blood T cell repertoires in COVID-19. Study information: Nucleic acid was either cDNA or gDNA, and it came from T cells, B-cell-depleted T cells, or PBMCs.

With V trimmed by 3 bases and J by 2 bases, 4 bases remained unmatched. In germline, CDR1 is LNHDA, CDR2 SQIVND (reference sequence). The CDR3 length is 14 residues. Original processing methods: Reference gene primer amplification gave estimated nucleated cell counts. Sequenced by immunoSEQ multiplex PCR; TCRdb stores in-frame clones only, minus some. That table is the source of V, J and clone size, and D and trimming were worked out from the DNA. The sample records about 300,000 clones, 87% being singletons. Cohort assignment relied on participant-reported clinical history. Recovery meant two consecutive negative NP/OP PCR tests, professional clearance, or resolved symptoms.

Material for sequencing was PBMCs or T cells enriched from blood (not recorded which). This TCR came from a woman aged 30 to 39 who had recovered from COVID-19. The chain carries TRBV19 and TRBJ2-7; 7 nucleotides match TRBD1. The CDR3 reads CASSIMRGPYEQYF. In nucleotides, the CDR3 is TGTGCCAGTAGTATCATGAGGGGGCCCTACGAGCAGTACTTC.